Listed below are T cell receptor beta chains from one sample, sequenced in a study of blood T cell repertoires in COVID-19. Sequencing was performed with immunoSEQ multiplex PCR; in TCRdb, only in-frame clones are kept and a portion is missing. The sample records fewer than 350,000 clones, 81% being singletons. Sequenced sample: peripheral blood. These receptors came from a woman in her sixties with active or convalescent COVID-19. Each CDR3 is given with its conserved first and last residue. The order of the fields is J gene, V gene, clone size, CDR3 length, D gene, CDR3 protein, CDR3 DNA. The D gene is left open where the match is weak. The size field is filled for only some rows; it gives once, few, many or a size class.

TRBJ2-7 TRBV19 . 12 . CASSLQGYEQYF TGTGCCAGTAGTCTACAGGGATACGAGCAGTACTTC
TRBJ1-3 TRBV12-5 few 15 . CASGLHTGTGNTIYF TGTGCTAGTGGTCTGCATACAGGGACAGGAAACACCATATATTTT
TRBJ2-1 TRBV12-3/TRBV12-4 . 13 . CASSPPGIHEQFF TGTGCCAGCAGTCCCCCAGGGATCCATGAGCAGTTCTTC
TRBJ2-7 TRBV29-1 . 15 . CSVDPSGTEGDEQYF TGCAGCGTTGACCCGTCTGGGACTGAAGGCGATGAGCAGTACTTC
TRBJ2-7 TRBV15 . 16 . CATSREIFRAGYEQYF TGTGCCACCAGCAGAGAAATTTTCAGGGCTGGCTACGAGCAGTACTTC
TRBJ1-2 TRBV5-8 few 17 . CASSYRRQASFNYGYTF TGTGCCAGCAGTTACCGGAGACAGGCTAGCTTCAACTATGGCTACACCTTC
TRBJ2-5 TRBV10-2 . 15 TRBD1 CASSAGTGGQETQYF TGCGCCAGCAGCGCCGGGACAGGGGGCCAAGAGACCCAGTACTTC
TRBJ2-2 TRBV30 . 15 TRBD1 CAWSRQGANTGELFF TGTGCCTGGAGTAGACAGGGGGCGAACACCGGGGAGCTGTTTTTT
TRBJ1-1 TRBV5-1 few 18 TRBD1 CASRLLLGDRLSGTEAFF TGCGCCAGCAGACTCCTCCTGGGGGACAGGCTATCAGGGACTGAAGCTTTCTTT
TRBJ1-5 TRBV2 . 19 TRBD1 CASIPTKAGQGSGNQPQHF TGTGCCAGCATCCCCACTAAAGCAGGACAGGGCAGTGGCAATCAGCCCCAGCATTTT
TRBJ1-5 TRBV2 . 15 . CASSPFGGGNQPQHF TGTGCCAGCAGTCCCTTTGGGGGGGGCAATCAGCCCCAGCATTTT
TRBJ2-7 TRBV5-4 . 14 TRBD1 CASSSGQSHYEQYF TGTGCCAGCAGCTCGGGACAGAGCCACTACGAGCAGTACTTC
TRBJ1-2 TRBV19 few 12 . CASSVDIYGYTF TGTGCCAGTAGTGTGGACATCTATGGCTACACCTTC
TRBJ1-1 TRBV3-1/TRBV3-2 once 14 TRBD1 CASSPGGLNTEAFF TGTGCCAGCAGCCCAGGGGGGTTGAACACTGAAGCTTTCTTT
TRBJ1-6 TRBV11-2 . 16 TRBD1 CASSQDRGRLGSPLHF TGTGCCAGCAGCCAAGACAGGGGGCGACTGGGTTCACCCCTCCACTTT
TRBJ1-2 TRBV4-1 . 16 TRBD1 CASSQGAGQGVYGYTF TGCGCCAGCAGCCAAGGGGCCGGACAGGGCGTCTATGGCTACACCTTC
TRBJ2-2 TRBV9 . 16 TRBD2 CASSVNPSGGTGELFF TGTGCCAGCAGCGTTAATCCTAGCGGCGGGACCGGGGAGCTGTTTTTT
TRBJ2-1 TRBV11-3 . 15 TRBD1 CASSPGTGSYNEQFF TGTGCCAGCAGCCCCGGGACAGGGTCTTACAATGAGCAGTTCTTC
TRBJ1-1 TRBV3-1/TRBV3-2 . 13 . CASSPQRNTEAFF TGTGCCAGCAGCCCACAGAGGAACACTGAAGCTTTCTTT
TRBJ2-6 TRBV19 . 18 TRBD1 CATGRGTGGSGGANVLTF TGTGCCACTGGGCGTGGGACAGGGGGCTCAGGGGGGGCCAACGTCCTGACTTTC
TRBJ2-7 TRBV6-5 . 14 . CASSTGGAGYEQYF TGTGCCAGCAGCACCGGAGGGGCAGGTTACGAGCAGTACTTC
TRBJ2-1 TRBV11-3 . 13 . CASSLDSYNEQFF TGTGCCAGCAGCTTAGACAGTTACAATGAGCAGTTCTTC
TRBJ1-5 TRBV7-8 . 15 . CASSRDGVSNQPQHF TGTGCCAGCAGCCGGGACGGGGTTAGCAATCAGCCCCAGCATTTT
TRBJ2-7 TRBV11-2 . 14 TRBD1 CASSLGDRTGEQYF TGTGCCAGCAGCTTAGGGGACAGGACGGGAGAGCAGTACTTC
TRBJ1-6 TRBV7-9 . 15 . CASSLGAADNSPLHF TGTGCCAGCAGCTTAGGGGCAGCCGATAATTCACCCCTCCACTTT
TRBJ2-7 TRBV11-2 . 14 TRBD1 CASSVRDRGGEQYF TGTGCCAGCAGCGTCCGGGACAGGGGGGGGGAGCAGTACTTC
TRBJ2-5 TRBV7-6 . 20 TRBD2 CASSLYGPQIAGGPGETQYF TGTGCCAGCAGCTTATATGGTCCCCAGATAGCGGGGGGGCCAGGGGAGACCCAGTACTTC
TRBJ2-5 TRBV7-9 . 16 TRBD2 CASSYLAGVAGETQYF TGTGCCAGCAGCTACCTAGCGGGGGTGGCGGGAGAGACCCAGTACTTC